This T cell receptor beta chain is drawn from a study of blood T cell repertoires in COVID-19. Study-wide background: Sources were T cells, B-cell-depleted T cells, or PBMCs; the material itself was cDNA or gDNA.

V gave up 4 bases and J gave up 8 bases, with 7 bases separating them. This CDR3 is 11 amino acids long. TCRdb's copy holds only in-frame clones and misses some; the assay was immunoSEQ multiplex PCR. Among over 250,000 clones, about nine tenths were seen once, and the ten largest hold roughly 2.3%. The sequenced sample consisted of peripheral blood. The gene calls are TRBV12-3 or TRBV12-4 and TRBJ2-3; D may be TRBD1 (6 bases). The receptor was isolated from a man aged 45-65 years with acute or convalescent COVID-19. CDR3 region: CASSYRVTQYF. CDR3 nucleotide sequence: TGTGCCAGCAGTTACAGGGTTACGCAGTATTTT.